Listed below are T cell receptor beta chains from one sample, sequenced in a study of T-cell reconstitution after alpha-beta-depleted transplantation in children. TCRdb re-called the PCR reads with MiXCR, one entry per CDR3 protein. This sample has 500,000 or so distinct CDR3 sequences; roughly 33% occur once, and the top ten carry around 2.4%. Sequenced material: PBMCs from the stem cell graft donor, taken from the stem cell graft. These TCRs come from a human donor who donated a stem cell graft to a child with aplastic anemia. Each CDR3 is given with its conserved first and last residue. The order of the fields is J gene, V gene, D gene, clone size, CDR3 protein, CDR3 DNA. D genes are given only for firm matches. Clone sizes are given selectively: once, few, many, or a class where the clone is expanded.

TRBJ1-1	TRBV3-1	TRBD1	.	CASSHRQGGTEAFF	TGTGCCAGCAGCCATAGACAGGGGGGGACTGAAGCTTTCTTT
TRBJ2-5	TRBV7-9	.	.	CASSSIALLETQYF	TGTGCCAGCAGCTCTATCGCCCTCCTTGAGACCCAGTACTTC
TRBJ1-2	TRBV29-1	TRBD1	few	CSVDRSGQGINGYTF	TGCAGCGTTGATAGGTCGGGACAGGGAATAAATGGCTACACCTTC
TRBJ2-7	TRBV5-1	.	.	CASSLAGGYYEQYF	TGCGCCAGCAGCTTGGCTGGGGGGTACTACGAGCAGTACTTC
TRBJ2-7	TRBV11-1	.	few	CASSFRDGAYEQYF	TGTGCCAGCAGCTTCCGAGACGGGGCCTACGAGCAGTACTTC
TRBJ2-5	TRBV6-1	TRBD1	many	CASSEASFGRWDREETQYF	TGTGCCAGCAGTGAAGCTTCATTTGGAAGGTGGGACAGGGAAGAGACCCAGTACTTC
TRBJ2-3	TRBV19	.	.	CASTERGRDTQYF	TGTGCCAGTACGGAACGAGGCCGGGATACGCAGTATTTT
TRBJ2-7	TRBV6-2/TRBV6-3	.	.	CASSYSPGSYEQYF	TGTGCCAGCAGTTACTCGCCAGGTTCCTACGAGCAGTACTTC
TRBJ2-3	TRBV5-1	.	.	CASSSGGSLLTDTQYF	TGCGCCAGCAGCTCTGGTGGCAGTCTACTTACAGATACGCAGTATTTT
TRBJ1-2	TRBV6-5	TRBD1	.	CASSSADRGPNYGYTF	TGTGCCAGCAGTTCCGCGGACAGGGGGCCTAACTATGGCTACACCTTC
TRBJ2-5	TRBV20-1	TRBD2	.	CSALTSGGTQYF	TGCAGTGCCCTGACTAGCGGTGGGACCCAGTACTTC
TRBJ1-1	TRBV7-8	TRBD1	.	CASSLQGQGAEAFF	TGTGCCAGCAGCCTACAGGGACAGGGCGCTGAAGCTTTCTTT
TRBJ2-3	TRBV6-4	.	.	CASSPGHEGGDTQYF	TGTGCCAGCTCCCCGGGACACGAGGGTGGAGATACGCAGTATTTT
TRBJ2-3	TRBV29-1	TRBD2	few	CSVGGLAGGSSTDTQYF	TGCAGCGTTGGAGGACTAGCGGGAGGGTCGAGCACAGATACGCAGTATTTT
TRBJ2-7	TRBV4-2	TRBD1	.	CASSQEGGQGSRPYEQYF	TGTGCCAGCAGCCAAGAAGGGGGACAGGGTTCCCGACCCTACGAGCAGTACTTC
TRBJ1-6	TRBV12-3/TRBV12-4	TRBD1	few	CASMAAGGGHGNSPLHF	TGTGCCAGCATGGCGGCAGGGGGAGGTCACGGAAATTCACCCCTCCACTTT
TRBJ2-5	TRBV6-5	.	few	CASSQWETQYF	TGTGCCAGCAGTCAGTGGGAGACCCAGTACTTC
TRBJ1-3	TRBV5-1	.	.	CASSSAGSARGNTIYF	TGCGCCAGCAGCAGTGCAGGGTCGGCGCGAGGAAACACCATATATTTT
TRBJ2-2	TRBV21-1	.	.	CASIVGELFF	TGTGCCAGTATTGTCGGGGAGCTGTTTTTT
TRBJ2-1	TRBV12-3/TRBV12-4	TRBD2	.	CASSPRDYLYNEQFF	TGTGCCAGCAGCCCTCGGGACTACCTCTACAATGAGCAGTTCTTC
TRBJ2-3	TRBV5-4	TRBD2	many	CASSVGTSGITDTQYF	TGTGCCAGCAGCGTCGGGACTAGCGGGATTACAGATACGCAGTATTTT
TRBJ1-5	TRBV20-1	TRBD1	few	CSARAGQAGIQPQHF	TGCAGTGCTAGAGCTGGACAGGCCGGGATCCAGCCCCAGCATTTT
TRBJ1-1	TRBV2	.	once	CASSWTGYEAFF	TGTGCCAGCAGTTGGACGGGTTATGAAGCTTTCTTT
TRBJ2-7	TRBV20-1	TRBD1	few	CSAPRGQANEQYF	TGCAGTGCTCCCCGGGGACAGGCTAACGAGCAGTACTTC
TRBJ2-3	TRBV7-2	TRBD2	once	CASSSNPGLVTDTQYF	TGTGCCAGCAGCTCGAACCCGGGACTAGTGACAGATACGCAGTATTTT
TRBJ2-1	TRBV7-2	TRBD2	.	CASSSVAGGHYNEQFF	TGTGCCAGCAGCTCTGTAGCGGGAGGGCATTACAATGAGCAGTTCTTC
TRBJ1-6	TRBV12-3/TRBV12-4	.	few	CASSSQIARYRSYNSPLHF	TGTGCCAGCAGTTCCCAGATCGCCAGATACCGCTCCTATAATTCACCCCTCCACTTT
TRBJ2-7	TRBV6-2/TRBV6-3	TRBD2	.	CASSYVASGPYEQYF	TGTGCCAGCAGTTACGTCGCTAGCGGCCCCTACGAGCAGTACTTC
TRBJ1-5	TRBV7-9	TRBD1	.	CASSPTGRPQHF	TGTGCCAGCAGCCCGACAGGGCGGCCCCAGCATTTT
TRBJ2-3	TRBV20-1	.	few	CSASPRDIPTDTQYF	TGCAGTGCTAGCCCCCGGGACATACCCACAGATACGCAGTATTTT
TRBJ2-3	TRBV24-1	.	.	CATSDPLPGEQYTDTQYF	TGTGCCACCAGTGATCCCCTCCCGGGAGAGCAATACACAGATACGCAGTATTTT
TRBJ1-1	TRBV4-2	.	few	CASSQGTTGQPNTEAFF	TGTGCCAGCAGCCAGGGAACTACCGGACAGCCGAACACTGAAGCTTTCTTT
TRBJ1-5	TRBV18	.	.	CASSQMGGRQPQHF	TGTGCCAGCTCGCAAATGGGGGGGCGGCAGCCCCAGCATTTT
TRBJ1-5	TRBV12-3/TRBV12-4	.	few	CASSFNGGNQPQHF	TGTGCCAGCAGTTTCAATGGGGGCAATCAGCCCCAGCATTTT
TRBJ2-6	TRBV6-2/TRBV6-3	.	few	CASSTERVPGANVLTF	TGTGCCAGCAGCACAGAAAGGGTTCCTGGGGCCAACGTCCTGACTTTC
TRBJ2-5	TRBV6-2/TRBV6-3	.	.	CASSYSIGREETQYF	TGTGCCAGCAGTTACTCGATAGGACGGGAAGAGACCCAGTACTTC
TRBJ2-7	TRBV28	.	.	CATGVSYEQYF	TGTGCCACCGGGGTCTCCTACGAGCAGTACTTC
TRBJ1-2	TRBV20-1	TRBD1	.	CSATDRGRFGYTF	TGCAGTGCTACGGACAGGGGGCGCTTCGGCTACACCTTC
TRBJ2-2	TRBV12-3/TRBV12-4	.	.	CASSAVPSGTGELFF	TGTGCCAGCAGTGCCGTCCCAAGCGGCACCGGGGAGCTGTTTTTT
TRBJ1-1	TRBV20-1	TRBD1	few	CSAGRQGTATEAFF	TGCAGTGCTGGACGACAGGGTACGGCCACTGAAGCTTTCTTT
TRBJ2-1	TRBV7-2	TRBD1	many	CASTPGGTGVYEQFF	TGTGCCAGCACCCCGGGGGGGACAGGGGTCTATGAGCAGTTCTTC
TRBJ2-3	TRBV12-3/TRBV12-4	.	once	CASSFPSGSTDTQYF	TGTGCCAGCAGTTTCCCGAGCGGCAGCACAGATACGCAGTATTTT
TRBJ1-1	TRBV7-9	.	few	CASSLPVETEAFF	TGTGCCAGCAGCTTACCCGTTGAAACTGAAGCTTTCTTT
TRBJ2-2	TRBV5-4	.	few	CASSLIGARPGELFF	TGTGCCAGCAGCTTGATCGGGGCGAGGCCCGGGGAGCTGTTTTTT
TRBJ2-1	TRBV11-2	.	.	CASSSRIPEGDHPEQFF	TGTGCCAGCAGCTCTCGAATCCCGGAGGGGGACCACCCTGAGCAGTTCTTC
TRBJ2-1	TRBV5-1	TRBD2	.	CASSWVAGGYNEQFF	TGCGCCAGCAGCTGGGTAGCGGGAGGCTACAATGAGCAGTTCTTC
TRBJ1-2	TRBV25-1	.	.	CASSAPGRTNYGYTF	TGTGCCAGCAGTGCTCCGGGTCGGACAAACTATGGCTACACCTTC
TRBJ2-2	TRBV15	TRBD1	few	CATSGTANTGELFF	TGTGCCACCAGCGGGACAGCAAACACCGGGGAGCTGTTTTTT
TRBJ2-3	TRBV7-3	.	.	CASSFGLSTDTQYF	TGTGCCAGCAGCTTTGGACTATCCACAGATACGCAGTATTTT
TRBJ1-5	TRBV7-2	.	.	CASRLGANQPQHF	TGTGCCAGCAGGCTGGGGGCTAATCAGCCCCAGCATTTT
TRBJ2-3	TRBV29-1	.	many	CSGAWFGSTDTQYF	TGCAGTGGAGCATGGTTCGGCAGCACAGATACGCAGTATTTT
TRBJ2-1	TRBV5-1	.	.	CASSLDGEYRDEQFF	TGCGCCAGCAGCTTGGACGGCGAGTATAGAGATGAGCAGTTCTTC
TRBJ2-3	TRBV6-2/TRBV6-3	.	.	CASTYGTDTQYF	TGTGCCAGCACTTACGGAACAGATACGCAGTATTTT
TRBJ1-6	TRBV20-1	.	.	CSARRGQASPKGSPLHF	TGCAGTGCTAGACGGGGGCAGGCCTCTCCCAAGGGGTCACCCCTCCACTTT
TRBJ2-3	TRBV12-3/TRBV12-4	TRBD2	.	CASSSLAGVADTQYF	TGTGCCAGCAGTTCACTAGCGGGAGTTGCAGATACGCAGTATTTT
TRBJ2-7	TRBV28	TRBD2	few	CASSSSGRAPEQYF	TGTGCCAGCAGTTCTAGCGGGAGGGCCCCCGAGCAGTACTTC
TRBJ1-2	TRBV30	TRBD1	.	CACQGQGFLSGYTF	TGTGCCTGCCAAGGACAGGGTTTCCTTTCGGGCTACACCTTC